One sample yielded the 23 T cell receptor beta chains listed below, sequenced in a study of beta chain features in type 1 diabetes. Reverse transcribing all isolated RNA meant expressed TCRB transcripts were sequenced. Generated by immunoSEQ multiplex PCR, the TCRdb table keeps only in-frame clones and is missing some. The sample shows some 400,000 clones, roughly 16% of them seen only once. Sequencing was performed on naive CD4+ T cells from blood. These TCRs come from a woman younger than 30 in good health.

V is TRBV19 and J is TRBJ2-7; TRBD2 agrees at 12 bases. Trimming removed 1 base from V and 2 bases from J; junction bases left unmatched: 3. This CDR3 has 16 amino acids. Per germline, CDR1 LNHDA and CDR2 SQIVND (reference sequence). For the CDR3, the DNA is TGTGCCAGTAGTATAGGAGCTAGCGGGAGGGCCTACGAGCAGTACTTC. Encoded protein: CASSIGASGRAYEQYF.

The gene calls are TRBV7-9 and TRBJ2-5; the D gene is possibly TRBD2 (6 bases). Trimming removed 1 base from V and 1 base from J, with 19 bases in between. Germline V gives CDR1 SEHNR, CDR2 FQNEAQ (reference sequence). This CDR3 comprises 18 residues. The CDR3 loop reads CASSLDQFSGTLQETQYF. For the CDR3, the DNA is TGTGCCAGCAGCTTAGATCAATTCTCCGGGACTCTCCAAGAGACCCAGTACTTC.

This clone was observed a handful of times. V and J are TRBV9 and TRBJ2-3; 7 bases match TRBD2. The CDR3 sequence is 18 residues long. J was trimmed by 0 bases and V by 0 bases; bases with no gene match: 10. Germline CDR1 reads SGDLS; CDR2 reads YYNGEE. The CDR3 nucleotides read TGTGCCAGCAGCGTAGGTAATAGCGGGCCCTCTAGCACAGATACGCAGTATTTT. Residues: CASSVGNSGPSSTDTQYF. Full variable domain (missing parts from reference TRBV9 and TRBJ2-3): DSGVTQTPKHLITATGQRVTLRCSPRSGDLSVYWYQQSLDQGLQFLIQYYNGEERAKGNILERFSAQQFPDLHSELNLSSLELGDSALYFCASSVGNSGPSSTDTQYFGPGTRLTVL.

As DNA, the CDR3 is TGTGCCAGCAGCCAGACCGGGACAGGAGGATCTGAAGCTTTCTTT. Its protein product is CASSQTGTGGSEAFF. The chain carries TRBV4-2 and TRBJ1-1; TRBD1 aligns across 8 bases. The CDR3 has 15 residues. Unmatched junction bases numbered 9, after V lost 3 bases and J lost 6 bases. The germline CDR1 and CDR2 sequences are LGHNA and YNFKEQ.

This sequence joins TRBV7-8 and TRBJ2-7; D may be TRBD2 (5 bases). CDR1 and CDR2 from the germline V gene are SGHVS and FQNEAQ. Trimming shortened V by 0 bases and J by 3 bases, and 15 bases separated the two germline ends. The CDR3 contains 16 residues. DNA of the CDR3: TGTGCCAGCAGCTTAGCGAGAGGGTCGTTTGTCTACGAGCAGTACTTC. Amino acids: CASSLARGSFVYEQYF. The whole variable domain, remainder taken from reference TRBV7-8 and TRBJ2-7, is GAGVSQSPRYKVAKRGQDVALRCDPISGHVSLFWYQQALGQGPEFLTYFQNEAQLDKSGLPSDRFFAERPEGSVSTLKIQRTQQEDSAVYLCASSLARGSFVYEQYFGPGTRLTVT.

A few counts support this clone. The rearrangement joins TRBV27 to TRBJ1-2; a weak D match, TRBD1 (5 bases). V gave up 6 bases and J gave up 5 bases, with 13 bases separating them. CDR1 is MNHEY, CDR2 SMNVEV, per germline (reference sequence). This CDR3 has 13 residues. CDR3 loop: CASRRDGGYGYTF. In DNA form, the CDR3 reads TGTGCCAGCAGGCGGGACGGCGGTTATGGCTACACCTTC.

This clone was detected a few times. Other DNA variants within this sample encode the same CDR3. This chain connects TRBV6-5 to TRBJ2-7; D possibly corresponds to TRBD1 (5 bases). This CDR3 region has 14 residues. The V gene's germline CDR1 is MNHEY and CDR2 SVGAGI. The V end was cut by 0 bases, the J end by 2 bases, with 8 bases between. The CDR3 here is CASSYSSGPYEQYF. The CDR3 bases are TGTGCCAGCAGTTACTCGTCAGGGCCCTACGAGCAGTACTTC.

This clone showed up just a few times. CDR3 region: CASSNGDSYGYTF. CDR3 DNA: TGTGCCAGCAGTAACGGGGATAGTTATGGCTACACCTTC. The rearrangement uses TRBV6-5 and TRBJ1-2; D gene ambiguous. The germline V and J ends were trimmed by 5 bases and 5 bases, with 12 bases remaining between them. CDR3 length: 13 amino acids. Germline V gene lookup returns CDR1 MNHEY and CDR2 SVGAGI.

This clone was counted between two and nine times. This chain's CDR3 is CASSPIRGWGGYTF. In nucleotides, the CDR3 is TGTGCCAGCAGCCCTATTAGGGGGTGGGGTGGCTACACCTTC. The J gene is TRBJ1-2, the V gene TRBV7-2; D is perhaps TRBD1 (6 bases). Germline V gene data show CDR1 as SGHTA and CDR2 as FQGNSA. The length of the CDR3 is 14 residues. Trimming took off 5 bases at V and 7 bases at J, with 17 bases between the two ends.

This clone was seen more than once but under ten times. The chain links TRBV18 to TRBJ2-5; 8 bases fit TRBD1. With 0 bases clipped from V and 1 base from J, the junction kept 4 bases outside the gene matches. This CDR3 spans 16 amino acids. Germline loops: CDR1 KGHSH, CDR2 LQKENI. CDR3 DNA: TGTGCCAGCTCACCACCAGGACAGGGCCTCCAAGAGACCCAGTACTTC. This gives the protein CASSPPGQGLQETQYF.

The rearrangement uses TRBV19 and TRBJ1-1; 8 nucleotides align to TRBD1. CDR1 is LNHDA and CDR2 is SQIVND in the germline V gene (reference sequence). The CDR3 covers 13 residues. The trim removed 5 bases at V and 4 bases at J, leaving 3 bases unmatched. CDR3 amino acids: CASSPTGVTEAFF. The CDR3 region has the DNA TGTGCCAGTAGTCCGACAGGGGTCACTGAAGCTTTCTTT.

The rearrangement joins TRBV29-1 to TRBJ2-1, with 11 bases that match TRBD1. The CDR3 spans 16 residues. V trimming: 4 bases; J trimming: 2 bases; junction bases outside the gene matches: 7. Germline V gene data show CDR1 as SQVTM and CDR2 as ANQGSEA. The CDR3 DNA follows: TGCAGCGTTGCGCCCGGGACAGGGGGGCCCTACAATGAGCAGTTCTTC. Protein: CSVAPGTGGPYNEQFF.

The chain combines TRBV30 with TRBJ1-5; TRBD1 aligns across 9 bases. The CDR3 has 15 amino acids. CDR1 is GTSNPN, CDR2 SVGIG, per germline (reference sequence). Germline trimming cut 8 bases from V and 7 bases from J; bases unmatched to any gene: 15. The CDR3: CALTKNRGRRQPQHF. Here the CDR3 DNA reads TGTGCCCTTACTAAAAACAGGGGGCGACGGCAGCCCCAGCATTTT.

This sequence joins TRBV5-4 and TRBJ2-7, with 8 bases fitting TRBD1. The CDR3 loop spans 15 amino acids. Unmatched junction bases numbered 11, after V lost 4 bases and J lost 5 bases. Germline CDR1 and CDR2: SGHNT and YYREEE (reference sequence). CDR3 sequence reads: CASSAADRALDEQYF. The CDR3 nucleotides read TGTGCCAGCAGCGCGGCGGACAGGGCCCTCGACGAGCAGTACTTC.

This clone occurred a few times. The chain combines TRBV28 with TRBJ1-5; D remains ambiguous. V shed 2 bases and J shed 4 bases, with 9 bases lying between them. Germline CDR1 and CDR2: MDHEN and SYDVKM. The CDR3 length is 14 residues. The CDR3 spells CASSLRRVNQPQHF. CDR3 DNA: TGTGCCAGCAGTTTAAGACGGGTTAATCAGCCCCAGCATTTT.

The CDR3 loop reads CASRGQESYNEQFF. In nucleotides, the CDR3 is TGTGCCAGCAGGGGACAGGAGTCGTACAATGAGCAGTTCTTC. V usage is TRBV6-5 and J usage is TRBJ2-1; the match to TRBD1 covers 8 bases. Germline V lookup: CDR1 MNHEY, CDR2 SVGAGI. V trimming: 6 bases; J trimming: 4 bases; junction bases outside the gene matches: 5. The CDR3 contains 14 residues.

The DNA of the CDR3 is TGTGCCAGCAGCTATTTAGCGGGAGCGGGCACAGATACGCAGTATTTT. Translating gives CASSYLAGAGTDTQYF. The chain combines TRBV14 with TRBJ2-3, with 9 bases identical to TRBD2. V lost 5 bases to trimming and J lost 1 base; unmatched junction nucleotides: 7. Germline CDR1 reads SGHDN; CDR2 reads FVKESK. This CDR3 contains 16 residues.

The gene calls are TRBV9 and TRBJ2-2, with D possibly TRBD2 on 6 matching bases. Germline lookup yields CDR1 SGDLS and CDR2 YYNGEE. The V gene lost 3 bases and the J gene lost 4 bases, with 16 bases spanning the gap. The CDR3 covers 16 residues. DNA for the CDR3: TGTGCCAGCAGCGCCCGACTAGTTTGGTCCACCGGGGAGCTGTTTTTT. Amino acid sequence: CASSARLVWSTGELFF.

The rearrangement joins TRBV15 to TRBJ2-1; 12 bases line up with TRBD2. This CDR3 contains 18 residues. Germline V gene sequence: CDR1 LNHNV, CDR2 YYDKDF (reference sequence). With 3 bases clipped from V and 0 bases from J, the junction kept 6 bases outside the gene matches. CDR3 region: CATSSDRGLAGSYNEQFF. CDR3 nucleotide sequence: TGTGCCACCAGCAGCGACCGGGGACTAGCGGGCTCCTACAATGAGCAGTTCTTC.

The V and J genes are TRBV27 and TRBJ2-4; tentatively, D is TRBD2 (5 bases). The CDR3 spans 15 residues. CDR1 is MNHEY, CDR2 SMNVEV, per germline (reference sequence). Trimming pared 4 bases from V and 0 bases from J, leaving 10 bases between. The CDR3 is CASSYGGLAKNIQYF. The DNA for the CDR3 is TGTGCCAGCAGTTATGGAGGACTAGCCAAAAACATTCAGTACTTC.

The J gene is TRBJ2-7, the V gene TRBV29-1; D possibly corresponds to TRBD2 (8 bases). V lost 5 bases and J lost 1, with 21 bases in between. This CDR3 is built from 16 residues. Germline V gene data show CDR1 as SQVTM and CDR2 as ANQGSEA. CDR3 in DNA: TGCAGCGTTTTCCAGGGACTAGAGGGGGCATCCTACGAGCAGTACTTC. Translating it yields CSVFQGLEGASYEQYF.

This sequence joins TRBV7-2 and TRBJ2-7; 10 bases align to TRBD2. The V gene's germline CDR1 is SGHTA and CDR2 FQGNSA. V gave up 0 bases and J gave up 0 bases; unmatched junction bases: 8. This CDR3 comprises 18 residues. CDR3 sequence: CASSLASSSGSSSYEQYF. CDR3 nucleotides: TGTGCCAGCAGCTTAGCGTCGTCTAGCGGGAGTTCCTCCTACGAGCAGTACTTC.

The chain combines TRBV4-1 with TRBJ2-1; 10 positions match TRBD2. J gave up 4 bases and V 4 bases, and 10 bases lay outside the gene matches. The germline CDR1 and CDR2 sequences are MGHRA and YSYEKL. This CDR3 comprises 17 residues. The CDR3 region has the DNA TGCGCCAGCAGCCCGGCTTTACTAGCGGGAATGTACAATGAGCAGTTCTTC. Translating gives CASSPALLAGMYNEQFF.